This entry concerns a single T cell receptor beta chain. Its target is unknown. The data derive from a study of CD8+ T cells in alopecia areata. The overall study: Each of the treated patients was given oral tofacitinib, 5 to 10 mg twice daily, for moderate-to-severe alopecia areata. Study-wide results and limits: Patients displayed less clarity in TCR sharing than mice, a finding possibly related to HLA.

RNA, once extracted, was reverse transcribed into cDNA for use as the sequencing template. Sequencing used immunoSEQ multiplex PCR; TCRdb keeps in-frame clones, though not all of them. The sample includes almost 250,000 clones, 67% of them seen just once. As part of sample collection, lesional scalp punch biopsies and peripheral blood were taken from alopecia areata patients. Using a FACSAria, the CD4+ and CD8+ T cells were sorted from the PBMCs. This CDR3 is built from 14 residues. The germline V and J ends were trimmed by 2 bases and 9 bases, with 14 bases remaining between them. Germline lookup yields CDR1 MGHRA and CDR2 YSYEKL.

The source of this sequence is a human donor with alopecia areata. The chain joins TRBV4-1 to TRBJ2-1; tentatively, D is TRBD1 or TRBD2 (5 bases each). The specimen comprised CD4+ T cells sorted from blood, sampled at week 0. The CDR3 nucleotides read TGCGCCAGCAGCCAAAGAGGGGACCTCACTGAGCAGTTCTTC. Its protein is CASSQRGDLTEQFF.